The following is a T cell receptor (beta chain) sequence with its context. The sample belongs to a study of cytomegalovirus exposure and HLA in healthy donors. V shed 5 bases and J shed 4 bases, with 14 bases lying between them. There are 14 residues in the CDR3. Germline assignment: CDR1 MNHEY and CDR2 SVGAGI. Primers: 60 Vbeta forward and 13 Jbeta reverse. Some clones are missing from TCRdb's copy, which holds only in-frame ones; the method was immunoSEQ multiplex PCR. The sample consists of approximately 130,000 clones, 55% to 75% of them appearing once. The V gene is TRBV6-5, the J gene TRBJ1-2; TRBD1 might be the D (6 bases). The clonotype was recovered from a man aged 50 to 60 in good health and CMV-seropositive. Sequenced input: PBMCs. Written as DNA, the CDR3 is TGTGCCAGCAGTAGTCCCAGGGGCCTCTATGGCTACACCTTC. It translates to CASSSPRGLYGYTF.